This is a list of T cell receptor beta chains from one sample in a study of blood T cell repertoires in COVID-19. Method: immunoSEQ multiplex PCR; TCRdb's copy keeps in-frame clones and lacks some. The sample shows under 350,000 clones, about nine tenths of them seen only once. The sequenced material came from PBMCs or T cells enriched from blood (not recorded which). These receptors originate from a man aged 55 to 70 who had recovered from COVID-19. CDR3s include the opening cysteine and the closing phenylalanine or tryptophan. D genes are given only for firm matches.

D gene: NA
J gene: TRBJ1-1
V gene: TRBV29-1
CDR3 protein: CSVVFMNTEAFF
CDR3 DNA: TGCAGCGTTGTTTTTATGAACACTGAAGCTTTCTTT

D gene: NA
J gene: TRBJ1-4
V gene: TRBV30
CDR3 protein: CAWSTAGEKLFF
CDR3 DNA: TGTGCCTGGAGCACTGCAGGTGAAAAACTGTTTTTT

D gene: NA
J gene: TRBJ2-5
V gene: TRBV4-1
CDR3 protein: CASSQGHFQETQYF
CDR3 DNA: TGCGCCAGCAGCCAGGGACACTTCCAAGAGACCCAGTACTTC

D gene: TRBD2
J gene: TRBJ2-1
V gene: TRBV9
CDR3 protein: CASSPGTSASNEQFF
CDR3 DNA: TGTGCCAGCAGCCCTGGGACTAGCGCTAGCAATGAGCAGTTCTTC

D gene: TRBD1
J gene: TRBJ1-5
V gene: TRBV7-8
CDR3 protein: CASSLFGQGADQPQHF
CDR3 DNA: TGTGCCAGCAGCTTATTCGGGCAGGGGGCCGATCAGCCCCAGCATTTT

D gene: TRBD2
J gene: TRBJ2-2
V gene: TRBV7-8
CDR3 protein: CASSLLVAGGNSVPGELFF
CDR3 DNA: TGTGCCAGCAGCTTATTGGTAGCGGGAGGGAATTCAGTCCCCGGGGAGCTGTTTTTT

D gene: NA
J gene: TRBJ2-3
V gene: TRBV25-1
CDR3 protein: CASSERGETDTQYF
CDR3 DNA: TGTGCCAGCAGTGAACGCGGGGAGACAGATACGCAGTATTTT

D gene: NA
J gene: TRBJ1-1
V gene: TRBV19
CDR3 protein: CASKSWVGQNMNTEAFF
CDR3 DNA: TGTGCCAGTAAGAGCTGGGTCGGACAAAACATGAACACTGAAGCTTTCTTT

D gene: TRBD1
J gene: TRBJ2-1
V gene: TRBV7-3
CDR3 protein: CASSLTTSGGAEGRFF
CDR3 DNA: TGTGCCAGCAGCTTAACGACGTCAGGGGGCGCGGAGGGCCGGTTCTTC

D gene: NA
J gene: TRBJ1-1
V gene: TRBV2
CDR3 protein: CASSDTGMTEAFF
CDR3 DNA: TGTGCCAGCAGTGATACCGGGATGACTGAAGCTTTCTTT

D gene: NA
J gene: TRBJ2-2
V gene: TRBV4-1
CDR3 protein: CASSQGRGRDTGELFF
CDR3 DNA: TGCGCCAGCAGCCAAGGAAGGGGCAGGGACACCGGGGAGCTGTTTTTT

D gene: NA
J gene: TRBJ2-1
V gene: TRBV7-9
CDR3 protein: CASSLVGGDEQFF
CDR3 DNA: TGTGCCAGCAGCTTAGTTGGAGGAGATGAGCAGTTCTTC

D gene: TRBD2
J gene: TRBJ2-5
V gene: TRBV7-9
CDR3 protein: CASSSKTGTSGIGETQYF
CDR3 DNA: TGTGCCAGCAGCTCCAAAACCGGGACTAGCGGGATAGGGGAGACCCAGTACTTC

D gene: TRBD1
J gene: TRBJ1-6
V gene: TRBV27
CDR3 protein: CASSTDRGNSPLHF
CDR3 DNA: TGTGCCAGCAGCACCGACAGGGGAAATTCACCCCTCCACTTT

D gene: TRBD2
J gene: TRBJ2-2
V gene: TRBV5-1
CDR3 protein: CASSLVSGGTGELFF
CDR3 DNA: TGCGCCAGCAGCTTGGTTAGCGGGGGCACCGGGGAGCTGTTTTTT